This record covers a single TCR beta chain. What it recognizes is unknown. The data were taken from a study of shared clonotypes between healthy human individuals. Deep was the level used in running the assay. This table comes from immunoSEQ multiplex PCR, and its TCRdb copy is limited to in-frame clones, with some not included. The data contain approximately 2.3 million clones, more than 80% of them singletons. Study-level results: How much donors shared clonotypes was expected to be affected by sequencing depth. Sharing across a few donors was seen in 4% to 6.5% of naive CD4 clonotypes.

This receptor was identified in a man between 18 and 29 years old in good health. Some clones in this sample may be carry-over from other donors' samples. The sample taken for sequencing was naive CD4+ T cells from PBMCs. The subset denotes: CD45RA+ positively selected.

CDR3 amino acids: CASSGPDADTQYF. The CDR3 region has the DNA TGCGCCAGCAGCGGGCCTGACGCAGATACGCAGTATTTT. This chain links TRBV5-1 with TRBJ2-3; D ambiguous. CDR3 length: 13 residues. The V end lost 4 bases, the J end lost 4 bases, and 10 bases lay between the germline ends. Germline-derived CDR1 and CDR2 are SGHRS and YFSETQ.